Following are 7 T cell receptor beta chains from one sample sequenced in a study of control samples from healthy donors and cancer patients. The data were produced by immunoSEQ multiplex PCR, yet TCRdb's version contains in-frame clones alone and is incomplete. The data contain approximately 84,000 clones, more than 75% of them seen just once; the ten biggest clones take up around 9.5%. Sequences were obtained from blood. Receptors originate from a woman aged 55-75 years in good health.

The chain recombines TRBV7-9 with TRBJ2-4; the match to TRBD2 covers 8 bases. The CDR3 totals 15 residues. J lost 5 bases, V lost 8 bases, and 11 bases had no gene match. CDR1 is SEHNR and CDR2 is FQNEAQ in the germline V gene (reference sequence). CDR3 sequence: CASGTSGGGQNIQYF. The CDR3, as DNA: TGTGCCAGCGGAACAAGCGGGGGCGGTCAAAACATTCAGTACTTC.

The chain combines TRBV7-9 with TRBJ2-1; tentatively, D is TRBD2 (5 bases). Deletions cut 4 bases from V and 9 bases from J, with 22 bases between. The CDR3 covers 16 residues. Germline CDR1 and CDR2: SEHNR and FQNEAQ (reference sequence). CDR3 DNA sequence: TGTGCCAGCAGCTCACAAATCACTCGGGGTTTTGGTGAGCAGTTCTTC. Residues: CASSSQITRGFGEQFF.

CDR3 nucleotide sequence: TGTGCCAGCAGTGCTCACTTTACAGGCTACACCTTC. This encodes CASSAHFTGYTF. The V gene is TRBV2, the J gene TRBJ1-2, with unresolved D. Germline CDR1 is SNHLY and CDR2 is FYNNEI. The CDR3 spans 12 residues. With 4 bases removed from V and 8 bases from J, the gap between germline ends came to 11 bases.

The chain recombines TRBV27 with TRBJ2-5; 10 bases are a match to TRBD2. There are 15 residues in the CDR3. The junction had 4 bases not matched to a gene; V was cut back by 6 bases and J by 0 bases. Germline V CDR1 and CDR2: MNHEY, SMNVEV (reference sequence). The CDR3 DNA follows: TGTGCCAGCAGGTTTAGCGGGGGGCACCAAGAGACCCAGTACTTC. The encoded protein is CASRFSGGHQETQYF.

The chain combines TRBV6-5 with TRBJ1-5; D not resolved. CDR1 is MNHEY and CDR2 is SVGAGI in the germline V gene. Trimming shortened V by 4 bases and J by 6 bases, and 16 bases separated the two germline ends. The CDR3 contains 15 residues. The CDR3 DNA reads TGTGCCAGCAGTTTGGACGGACTGGGCGGTCAGCCCCAGCATTTT. The encoded protein is CASSLDGLGGQPQHF.

This chain joins TRBV4-1 and TRBJ2-4; possibly TRBD1 for D (6 bases). V lost 1 base to trimming and J lost 3 bases, with 16 bases between them. The germline gives CDR1 MGHRA, CDR2 YSYEKL. CDR3 length: 17 residues. This CDR3 is CASSQGVFQGSKNIQYF. The CDR3 DNA is TGCGCCAGCAGCCAAGGCGTTTTTCAGGGGAGCAAAAACATTCAGTACTTC.

The count of this clone is one. This chain connects TRBV18 to TRBJ1-5, with 8 bases identical to TRBD1. V was pared by 6 bases and J by 4 bases, with 8 bases of the junction left unmatched. CDR3 size: 15 residues. CDR1 and CDR2 from the germline V gene are KGHSH and LQKENI. The CDR3 DNA reads as TGTGCCAGCTCGGCGGGACAGGCCAATAATCAGCCCCAGCATTTT. It translates to CASSAGQANNQPQHF.